This T cell receptor beta chain was retrieved from a study of T-cell reconstitution after alpha-beta-depleted transplantation in children. Whole-study results and caveats: As was reported, about two months after transplant, alpha-beta T cells came from several hundred expanded graft clones. T-cell counts and diversity at one year following transplant were attributed mainly to newly produced T cells.

It was with unique molecular identifiers that the TCRbeta library was prepared. TCRdb reanalysed the PCR reads using MiXCR and keeps one entry per CDR3 protein. The sample consists of about 400,000 distinct CDR3 sequences, roughly 15% of them appearing once. Germline CDR1 SGDLS, CDR2 YYNGEE. CDR3 length: 15 amino acids. Notes on this clonotype: Antigen: not known. One end of the junction is discordant with germline, which a read error may explain.

This TCR derives from a boy in the first two years of life who had a stem cell transplant for Wiskott-Aldrich syndrome, so the T cells may come from the graft donor. This chain connects TRBV9 to TRBJ2-3, with D possibly TRBD2 on 5 matching bases. The starting material was PBMCs, mostly from graft donor cells, obtained 360 days after TCRalphabeta/CD19-depleted stem cell transplant. The chain's CDR3 is CSSSVAPTRTDTQYF. The CDR3 DNA follows: TGTTCCAGCAGCGTAGCCCCAACTAGGACAGATACGCAGTATTTT.